These 25 T cell receptor beta chains were all obtained from the same sample, sequenced in a study of identical twins. Each CDR3 protein is one row after TCRdb ran MiXCR on the 5' RACE reads. The sample holds over 600,000 distinct CDR3 sequences, around 21% seen once. A further study also used this sample, focusing on T cells expressing NK-cell markers.

Sequences were obtained from PBMCs. These receptor sequences come from a woman in her late teens or twenties in good health.

The J gene is TRBJ2-7, the V gene TRBV6-1, with 8 bases fitting TRBD1. Per the germline V gene, CDR1 is MNHNS and CDR2 is SASEGT. The CDR3 length is 14 residues. The junction had 7 bases not matched to a gene; V was cut back by 7 bases and J by 2 bases. CDR3 protein: CASNNGQGTYEQYF. The CDR3 nucleotides are TGTGCCAGCAACAACGGACAGGGAACCTACGAGCAGTACTTC.

This clonotype was detected ten times or more. This sequence joins TRBV9 and TRBJ2-3; TRBD2 might be the D (6 bases). CDR1 and CDR2 from the germline V gene are SGDLS and YYNGEE. There are 14 residues in the CDR3. V shed 4 bases and J shed 1 base, with 10 bases lying between them. The CDR3 sequence is CASSPPGGTDTQYF. Written as DNA, the CDR3 is TGTGCCAGCAGCCCTCCGGGAGGCACAGATACGCAGTATTTT.

This sequence joins TRBV9 and TRBJ1-1; D is perhaps TRBD1 (5 bases). V was trimmed by 3 bases and J by 3 bases, leaving 9 bases between them. Germline values: CDR1 SGDLS, CDR2 YYNGEE. The CDR3 runs to 13 residues. The CDR3 DNA sequence: TGTGCCAGCAGCGGGGACGGATACACTGAAGCTTTCTTT. Translating gives CASSGDGYTEAFF.

This clonotype was seen many times. This sequence joins TRBV12-3 or TRBV12-4 and TRBJ2-6; possibly TRBD2 for D (6 bases). V lost 6 bases to trimming and J lost 3 bases, with 9 bases between them. CDR3 length: 14 residues. The CDR3 sequence is CASSGGFGANVLTF. CDR3 nucleotide sequence: TGTGCCAGCAGCGGGGGTTTTGGGGCCAACGTCCTGACTTTC.

This clonotype occurred a few times. The chain recombines TRBV20-1 with TRBJ2-7; D gene ambiguous. V was shortened by 1 base and J by 0 bases, with 13 bases between the two germline ends. The CDR3 is made up of 15 amino acids. Looked up from germline, CDR1 is DFQATT and CDR2 is SNEGSKA (reference sequence). The CDR3, as DNA: TGCAGTGCTAGAGGGGTAACTTTAAGCTCCTACGAGCAGTACTTC. It encodes CSARGVTLSSYEQYF.

J is TRBJ1-1 and V is TRBV5-4; D gene unclear. Germline lookup yields CDR1 SGHNT and CDR2 YYREEE (reference sequence). The CDR3 is made up of 14 amino acids. Trimming shortened V by 2 bases and J by 6 bases, and 14 bases separated the two germline ends. CDR3 in DNA: TGTGCCAGCAGCTTTCAAGCGGGGATGGCTGAAGCTTTCTTT. As protein: CASSFQAGMAEAFF. Full variable domain (remainder filled in from reference TRBV5-4 and TRBJ1-1): ETGVTQSPTHLIKTRGQQVTLRCSSQSGHNTVSWYQQALGQGPQFIFQYYREEENGRGNFPPRFSGLQFPNYSSELNVNALELDDSALYLCASSFQAGMAEAFFGQGTRLTVV.

The J gene is TRBJ2-3, the V gene TRBV6-2 or TRBV6-3; the D gene is possibly TRBD2 (5 bases). The germline V and J ends were trimmed by 2 bases and 3 bases, with 9 bases remaining between them. The germline V gene encodes CDR1 MNHEY and CDR2 SVGEGT. The CDR3 loop spans 14 amino acids. CDR3 sequence (DNA): TGTGCCAGCAGTTACGCTAGCAGGACAGATACGCAGTATTTT. Amino acids: CASSYASRTDTQYF.

The rearrangement joins TRBV6-1 to TRBJ2-5; 11 bases line up with TRBD2. The CDR3 runs to 16 residues. V trimming: 6 bases; J trimming: 5 bases; junction bases outside the gene matches: 11. Germline-derived CDR1 and CDR2 are MNHNS and SASEGT. CDR3 sequence reads: CASSRTTSGVMETQYF. CDR3 sequence (DNA): TGTGCCAGCAGCAGGACGACTAGCGGGGTAATGGAGACCCAGTACTTC.

V usage is TRBV29-1 and J usage is TRBJ1-3; D gene ambiguous. The CDR3 spans 14 residues. V shed 3 bases and J shed 2 bases, with 11 bases lying between them. Looked up from germline, CDR1 is SQVTM and CDR2 is ANQGSEA. For the CDR3, the DNA is TGCAGCGTTGAGGGCGGCAGCACTGGAAACACCATATATTTT. Its translation is CSVEGGSTGNTIYF.

This rearrangement joins TRBV5-1 to TRBJ1-4; D not resolved. This CDR3 contains 13 residues. V shed 7 bases and J shed 6 bases, with 13 bases lying between them. The V gene's germline CDR1 is SGHRS and CDR2 YFSETQ. Here the CDR3 reads CASGRDMDEKLFF. For the CDR3, the DNA is TGCGCCAGCGGGAGGGATATGGATGAAAAACTGTTTTTT.

This clonotype was counted only a few times. The chain couples TRBV7-8 to TRBJ2-1; D may be TRBD2 (6 bases). The CDR3 sequence is 13 residues long. The ends were cut back, 7 bases at V and 7 bases at J, with 14 bases in the middle. CDR1 and CDR2 (germline): SGHVS, FQNEAQ. CDR3 bases: TGTGCCAGCACCATTCGGGGGTTGAATGAGCAGTTCTTC. Encoded protein: CASTIRGLNEQFF.

In this sample, this clonotype turned up once. For the CDR3, the DNA is TGTGCCAGCAGCGGGACAGATGCCTACGAGCAGTACTTC. Protein: CASSGTDAYEQYF. The chain has TRBV11-1 and TRBJ2-7; 7 bases are shared with TRBD1. The CDR3 is 13 residues long. V trimming: 5 bases; J trimming: 2 bases; junction bases outside the gene matches: 3. The germline CDR1 and CDR2 sequences are SGHAT and FQDESV (reference sequence).

This clonotype came up a few times. The chain uses TRBV5-1 and TRBJ2-7; no reliable D call. The CDR3 loop spans 15 amino acids. Trimming cost V 2 bases and J 0 bases, with 12 bases left between them. Germline V gene sequence: CDR1 SGHRS, CDR2 YFSETQ. CDR3: CASSFRAASSYEQYF. The CDR3 bases are TGCGCCAGCAGCTTTAGGGCGGCTAGCTCCTACGAGCAGTACTTC.

This clonotype has a count of ten or more. This chain uses TRBV29-1 with TRBJ2-7; 9 bases fit TRBD1. Germline V CDR1 and CDR2: SQVTM, ANQGSEA. This CDR3 comprises 13 residues. The ends lost 5 bases at V and 5 bases at J; junction bases unmatched: 7. CDR3 region: CSVLGQGSNEQYF. CDR3 bases: TGCAGCGTTTTGGGACAGGGTTCCAACGAGCAGTACTTC.

This clonotype was found many times. The genes are TRBV29-1 and TRBJ1-4; D not certain. This CDR3 is 12 amino acids long. CDR1 and CDR2 from the germline V gene are SQVTM and ANQGSEA. V dropped 7 bases and J dropped 6 bases, with 12 bases sitting between them. CDR3 sequence reads: CSAGIGDEKLFF. The CDR3 DNA follows: TGCAGCGCCGGGATCGGGGATGAAAAACTGTTTTTT.

This clonotype has a handful of counts. The chain employs TRBV5-1 and TRBJ2-7, with D maybe TRBD2 (6 bases). CDR1 SGHRS and CDR2 YFSETQ come from the germline V gene. Trimming took off 1 base at V and 2 bases at J, with 16 bases between the two ends. The CDR3 has 16 amino acids. In DNA, the CDR3 is TGCGCCAGCAGCTTGTCTACGGGGAGGACCGCCTACGAGCAGTACTTC. Its translation: CASSLSTGRTAYEQYF.

This clonotype turned up a few times. The chain links TRBV5-6 to TRBJ1-2; D is perhaps TRBD1 (6 bases). The germline V and J ends were trimmed by 3 bases and 0 bases, with 15 bases remaining between them. Per germline, CDR1 SGHDT and CDR2 YYEEEE. The CDR3 loop spans 16 amino acids. DNA of the CDR3: TGTGCCAGCAGCTCCTGGGGGCGTCTAGCTAACTATGGCTACACCTTC. As protein: CASSSWGRLANYGYTF.

The chain carries TRBV7-8 and TRBJ1-2, with a possible D match to TRBD1 (6 bases). This CDR3 has 15 residues. V shed 5 bases and J shed 0 bases, with 13 bases lying between them. The germline V gene has CDR1 SGHVS and CDR2 FQNEAQ. CDR3 sequence (DNA): TGTGCCAGCAGCCCACGGGACACCACTAACTATGGCTACACCTTC. This translates into CASSPRDTTNYGYTF.

This clonotype was observed a handful of times. V gene TRBV11-1 combines with J gene TRBJ2-1; 11 nucleotides line up with TRBD2. The CDR3 consists of 18 residues. V shed 2 bases and J 4 bases; nucleotides not matched to a gene: 10. The germline V gene encodes CDR1 SGHAT and CDR2 FQDESV (reference sequence). The CDR3 sequence is CASSLLRSGRAAYNEQFF. CDR3 coding DNA: TGTGCCAGCAGCTTATTACGTAGCGGGAGGGCCGCGTACAATGAGCAGTTCTTC.

The chain carries TRBV7-9 and TRBJ2-5, with 7 bases aligning to TRBD1. The CDR3 covers 13 residues. The germline gives CDR1 SEHNR, CDR2 FQNEAQ (reference sequence). Trimming took 6 bases from V and 5 from J; bases not matched to a gene: 6. The CDR3 DNA reads TGTGCCAGCAGATCCGGGACAGCCGAGACCCAGTACTTC. Translating it yields CASRSGTAETQYF.

The table lists this clonotype with a few counts. V is TRBV20-1 and J is TRBJ2-1; 14 positions match TRBD2. The CDR3 sequence is 13 residues long. Trimming took 6 bases from V and 8 from J; bases not matched to a gene: 3. Germline assignment: CDR1 DFQATT and CDR2 SNEGSKA (reference sequence). CDR3 bases: TGCAGTGCGGGACTAGCGGGAGTCTATGAGCAGTTCTTC. Its translation is CSAGLAGVYEQFF.

This clonotype was seen repeatedly, ten times or more. The V gene is TRBV12-3 or TRBV12-4, the J gene TRBJ2-3; TRBD1 agrees at 7 bases. Unmatched junction bases numbered 6, after V lost 6 bases and J lost 3 bases. The CDR3 is made up of 14 amino acids. The CDR3 DNA reads TGTGCCAGCAGCCGGGACAGATTGACAGATACGCAGTATTTT. Translation gives CASSRDRLTDTQYF.

V gene TRBV27 combines with J gene TRBJ2-7; maybe TRBD1 (5 bases). There are 14 residues in the CDR3. The germline V gene encodes CDR1 MNHEY and CDR2 SMNVEV (reference sequence). The ends were cut back, 5 bases at V and 9 bases at J, with 20 bases in the middle. CDR3 residues: CASSPSPRSRGQYF. The CDR3 DNA is TGTGCCAGCAGTCCCTCCCCGCGGAGTAGGGGGCAGTACTTC.

The chain joins TRBV5-6 to TRBJ2-5; D possibly corresponds to TRBD1 (5 bases). Germline V lookup: CDR1 SGHDT, CDR2 YYEEEE. With 2 bases removed from V and 0 bases from J, the gap between germline ends came to 11 bases. The CDR3 runs to 15 residues. The CDR3 DNA sequence: TGTGCCAGCAGCTTCTCCAGGGCCAACCAAGAGACCCAGTACTTC. It yields the protein CASSFSRANQETQYF.

The chain combines TRBV20-1 with TRBJ2-1; tentative D call: TRBD1 (6 bases). Germline CDR1 reads DFQATT; CDR2 reads SNEGSKA (reference sequence). Trimming left V 0 bases short and J 6 bases short, with 15 bases between. CDR3 length equals 15 residues. CDR3 residues: CSAREKQGIGNEQFF. The CDR3, as DNA: TGCAGTGCTAGAGAAAAACAGGGAATTGGCAATGAGCAGTTCTTC.